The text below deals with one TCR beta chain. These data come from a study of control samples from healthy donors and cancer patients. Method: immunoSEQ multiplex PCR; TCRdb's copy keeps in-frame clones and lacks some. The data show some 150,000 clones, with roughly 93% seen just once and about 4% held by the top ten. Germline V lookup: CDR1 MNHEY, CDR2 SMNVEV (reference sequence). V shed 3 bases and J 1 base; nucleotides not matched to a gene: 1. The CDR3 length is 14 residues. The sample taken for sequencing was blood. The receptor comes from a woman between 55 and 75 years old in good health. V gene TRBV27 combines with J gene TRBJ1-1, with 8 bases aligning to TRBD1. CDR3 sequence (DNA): TGTGCCAGCAGTTTCGGGACAGGGAACACTGAAGCTTTCTTT. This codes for CASSFGTGNTEAFF.